The 22 T cell receptor beta chains reported below all come from one sample, sequenced in a study of blood T cell repertoires in COVID-19. The protocol was immunoSEQ multiplex PCR, while the TCRdb copy is restricted to in-frame clones and leaves out a portion. This table holds 250,000 to 350,000 clones, roughly 89% found once. Sequenced sample: peripheral blood. The receptors stem from a young man with acute or convalescent COVID-19.

The sample holds one count of this clone. The rearrangement joins TRBV6-5 to TRBJ2-5, with D unclear. The CDR3 covers 14 residues. The V gene's germline CDR1 is MNHEY and CDR2 SVGAGI. V was cut by 6 bases and J by 0 bases, with 11 bases left in between. As DNA, the CDR3 is TGTGCCAGCAGGTCTGAGCCGTACCAAGAGACCCAGTACTTC. Translation: CASRSEPYQETQYF.

This clone has a single count. The chain joins TRBV10-2 to TRBJ1-5; 7 bases are a match to TRBD1. The V gene end was trimmed by 4 bases and the J gene end by 5 bases; junction bases not matched to a gene: 5. Germline CDR1 WSHSY, CDR2 SAAADI. CDR3 length: 14 amino acids. The CDR3 nucleotides are TGCGCCAGCAGTGGAGCAGGGGGTCATCAGCCCCAGCATTTT. Translating it yields CASSGAGGHQPQHF.

The gene calls are TRBV27 and TRBJ1-1; a possible D gene is TRBD1 (5 bases). The CDR3 contains 13 residues. V was trimmed by 5 bases and J by 3 bases, leaving 10 bases between them. CDR1 and CDR2 from the germline V gene are MNHEY and SMNVEV (reference sequence). The CDR3 bases are TGTGCCAGCAGTATTGGACAAGACACTGAAGCTTTCTTT. Translated: CASSIGQDTEAFF.

This chain links TRBV24-1 with TRBJ2-6, with 7 bases aligning to TRBD1. The germline V gene encodes CDR1 KGHDR and CDR2 SFDVKD. The V segment lost 5 bases and the J segment 0 bases; nucleotides outside the gene matches: 9. This CDR3 spans 18 amino acids. DNA of the CDR3: TGTGCCACCAGTGTCGACCCGGGACAGTCCTCTGGGGCCAACGTCCTGACTTTC. It is translated as CATSVDPGQSSGANVLTF.

The rearrangement uses TRBV5-4 and TRBJ2-1, with TRBD1 matching 9 bases. Trimming at V came to 4 bases and at J to 6 bases, leaving 14 bases not matched to a gene. Per the germline V gene, CDR1 is SGHNT and CDR2 is YYREEE (reference sequence). The CDR3 length is 17 residues. The CDR3, as DNA: TGTGCCAGCAGCACAATGATTGGACAGGGGAATGGCAATGAGCAGTTCTTC. Translation gives CASSTMIGQGNGNEQFF.

The rearrangement joins TRBV7-2 to TRBJ1-1, with 7 bases fitting TRBD1. CDR3 length: 16 residues. With 2 bases clipped from V and 4 bases from J, the junction kept 10 bases outside the gene matches. Germline CDR1 reads SGHTA; CDR2 reads FQGNSA. The CDR3 region is CASSLRAGQATTEAFF. For the CDR3, the DNA is TGTGCCAGCAGCTTAAGAGCAGGACAGGCGACCACTGAAGCTTTCTTT.

V and J are TRBV5-1 and TRBJ2-5, with a tentative D call TRBD1 (5 bases). The ends were cut back, 4 bases at V and 5 bases at J, with 15 bases in the middle. From germline, CDR1 is SGHRS and CDR2 YFSETQ. The CDR3 sequence is 14 residues long. The chain's CDR3 is CASSPLVGLETQYF. The CDR3 region has the DNA TGCGCCAGCAGCCCCCTCGTGGGGCTGGAGACCCAGTACTTC.

This clone has just one count. CDR3 sequence: CASSPVPGEETQYF. Here the CDR3 DNA reads TGTGCCAGCTCACCAGTTCCGGGGGAAGAGACCCAGTACTTC. The genes are TRBV18 and TRBJ2-5; D perhaps matches TRBD2 (6 bases). This CDR3 spans 14 amino acids. Germline V gene sequence: CDR1 KGHSH, CDR2 LQKENI. Between the trimmed V and J ends, which lost 2 bases and 3 bases, there was a span of 10 bases.

This chain joins TRBV28 and TRBJ1-5; a possible D gene is TRBD1 (6 bases). Germline CDR1 and CDR2: MDHEN and SYDVKM. V lost 8 bases, J lost 2 bases, and 16 bases lay in between. The CDR3 sequence is 15 residues long. Here the CDR3 DNA reads TGTGCCAGCCATCAGGACAGTATTCGCAATCAGCCCCAGCATTTT. It encodes CASHQDSIRNQPQHF.

The rearrangement links TRBV6-5 to TRBJ1-5, with 7 bases fitting TRBD1. Germline V gene lookup returns CDR1 MNHEY and CDR2 SVGAGI. This CDR3 is built from 14 residues. Losses at the gene ends were 6 bases for V and 5 bases for J; bases not matched to a gene: 7. CDR3 nucleotide sequence: TGTGCCAGCAGAGTCAGGGGGGCGCATCAGCCCCAGCATTTT. It specifies CASRVRGAHQPQHF.

This chain connects TRBV6-5 to TRBJ1-5; a possible D gene is TRBD1 (6 bases). The CDR3 has 13 amino acids. The V end lost 7 bases, the J end lost 6 bases, and 13 bases lay between the germline ends. Per germline, CDR1 MNHEY and CDR2 SVGAGI. The CDR3 bases are TGTGCCAGCAATACAGGGATGGGTCAGCCCCAGCATTTT. It specifies CASNTGMGQPQHF.

The rearrangement uses TRBV4-2 and TRBJ1-2; D is ambiguous. CDR3 length: 16 amino acids. The germline V and J ends were trimmed by 4 bases and 4 bases, with 19 bases remaining between them. Germline CDR1 and CDR2: LGHNA and YNFKEQ. The chain's CDR3 is CASSPTAAAYPYGYTF. In DNA, the CDR3 is TGTGCCAGCAGCCCGACTGCGGCGGCCTACCCCTATGGCTACACCTTC.

The chain combines TRBV30 with TRBJ2-7; 8 positions match TRBD2. The CDR3 has 14 amino acids. Germline V lookup: CDR1 GTSNPN, CDR2 SVGIG (reference sequence). Trimming took 1 base from V and 3 from J; bases not matched to a gene: 5. CDR3 in amino acids: CAWSGVLAGYEQYF. The CDR3 nucleotides are TGTGCCTGGAGTGGGGTCCTAGCGGGCTACGAGCAGTACTTC. Full variable domain (outside the CDR3, taken from reference TRBV30 and TRBJ2-7): SQTIHQWPATLVQPVGSPLSLECTVEGTSNPNLYWYRQAAGRGLQLLFYSVGIGQISSEVPQNLSASRPQDRQFILSSKKLLLSDSGFYLCAWSGVLAGYEQYFGPGTRLTVT.

The chain couples TRBV2 to TRBJ2-7; 7 positions match TRBD1. This CDR3 is 14 amino acids long. V gave up 6 bases and J gave up 2 bases; unmatched junction bases: 7. Germline V gene lookup returns CDR1 SNHLY and CDR2 FYNNEI. Written as DNA, the CDR3 is TGTGCCAGCAGCCCCGGACAGGCGGCCTACGAGCAGTACTTC. Protein sequence: CASSPGQAAYEQYF. Together with reference TRBV2 and TRBJ2-7, the CDR3 gives the full variable domain: EPEVTQTPSHQVTQMGQEVILRCVPISNHLYFYWYRQILGQKVEFLVSFYNNEISEKSEIFDDQFSVERPDGSNFTLKIRSTKLEDSAMYFCASSPGQAAYEQYFGPGTRLTVT.

V gene TRBV6-5 combines with J gene TRBJ2-7; 8 bases match TRBD2. Germline V CDR1 and CDR2: MNHEY, SVGAGI. After removal of 2 bases from V and 6 bases from J, the junction contained 6 bases not matched to a gene. This CDR3 is built from 14 residues. Here the CDR3 reads CASSYGAGVVEQYF. Written as DNA, the CDR3 is TGTGCCAGCAGTTACGGAGCGGGAGTGGTCGAGCAGTACTTC.

The chain joins TRBV28 to TRBJ2-4; TRBD2 agrees at 8 bases. With V trimmed by 3 bases and J by 0 bases, 13 bases remained unmatched. This CDR3 has 19 residues. Germline assignment: CDR1 MDHEN and CDR2 SYDVKM. Here the CDR3 reads CASSFLRGGENLAKNIQYF. The CDR3 DNA reads as TGTGCCAGCAGTTTTTTACGGGGGGGGGAAAACCTAGCCAAAAACATTCAGTACTTC.

The V gene is TRBV6-5, the J gene TRBJ2-7; no reliable D call. Germline V lookup: CDR1 MNHEY, CDR2 SVGAGI. Between the trimmed V and J ends, which lost 5 bases and 4 bases, there was a span of 12 bases. The CDR3 length is 13 residues. The CDR3 here is CASSPRLRYEQYF. For the CDR3, the DNA is TGTGCCAGCAGTCCCCGGTTGAGGTACGAGCAGTACTTC.

A remark on this clone: Other DNA sequences of this sample code for an identical CDR3. The rearrangement uses TRBV28 and TRBJ2-3; 10 bases match TRBD1. V was pared by 6 bases and J by 3 bases, with 3 bases of the junction left unmatched. Germline V gene lookup returns CDR1 MDHEN and CDR2 SYDVKM. The CDR3 is 14 amino acids. The CDR3 DNA reads as TGTGCCAGCAGCTGGACAGGGGGAACAGATACGCAGTATTTT. Its translation is CASSWTGGTDTQYF.

V is TRBV4-1 and J is TRBJ1-1; maybe TRBD1 (6 bases). This CDR3 has 15 amino acids. Germline V CDR1 and CDR2: MGHRA, YSYEKL. With 4 bases removed from V and 1 base from J, the gap between germline ends came to 13 bases. The CDR3 sequence: CASSREPGQNTEAFF. The DNA of the CDR3 is TGCGCCAGCAGCCGCGAACCGGGACAGAACACTGAAGCTTTCTTT.

The V call is TRBV14, the J call TRBJ1-1; D remains unclear. Trimming took off 4 bases at V and 4 bases at J, with 16 bases between the two ends. Germline-derived CDR1 and CDR2 are SGHDN and FVKESK. The CDR3 loop spans 15 amino acids. In DNA, the CDR3 is TGTGCCAGCAGCCCCGCGGGCGCTAGAGGCACTGAAGCTTTCTTT. This gives the protein CASSPAGARGTEAFF.

The gene calls are TRBV5-8 and TRBJ2-3; 7 nucleotides align to TRBD2. V was clipped by 4 bases and J by 2 bases; unmatched bases: 10. CDR3 length: 16 residues. Germline loops: CDR1 SGHTS, CDR2 YDEGEE. CDR3 sequence: CASSRPLSGFTDTQYF. CDR3 nucleotides: TGTGCCAGCAGCCGTCCTCTTAGCGGGTTCACAGATACGCAGTATTTT.

This clone has a single count. The chain joins TRBV5-5 to TRBJ1-1; D is ambiguous. Germline V gene sequence: CDR1 SGHKS, CDR2 YYEKEE (reference sequence). The CDR3 has 13 residues. V lost 0 bases and J 7 bases, leaving 10 bases between the germline ends. CDR3 bases: TGTGCCAGCAGCTTGGCCCCACAGATTGAAGCTTTCTTT. This translates into CASSLAPQIEAFF.